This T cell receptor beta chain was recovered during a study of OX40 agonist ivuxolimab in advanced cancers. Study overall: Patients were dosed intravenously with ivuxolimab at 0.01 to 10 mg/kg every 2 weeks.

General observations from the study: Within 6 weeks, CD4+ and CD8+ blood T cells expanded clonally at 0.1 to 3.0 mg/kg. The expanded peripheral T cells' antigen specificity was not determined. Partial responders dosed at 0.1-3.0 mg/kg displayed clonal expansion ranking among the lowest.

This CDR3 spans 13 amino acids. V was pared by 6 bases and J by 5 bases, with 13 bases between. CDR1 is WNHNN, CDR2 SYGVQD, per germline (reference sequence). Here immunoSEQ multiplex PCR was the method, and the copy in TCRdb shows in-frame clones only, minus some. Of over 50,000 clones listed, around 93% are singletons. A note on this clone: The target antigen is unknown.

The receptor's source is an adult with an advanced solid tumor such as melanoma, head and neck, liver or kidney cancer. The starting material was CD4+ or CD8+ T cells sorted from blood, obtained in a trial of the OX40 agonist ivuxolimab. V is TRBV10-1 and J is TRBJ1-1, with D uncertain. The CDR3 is CASSGVGDTEAFF. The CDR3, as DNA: TGCGCCAGCAGCGGGGTAGGAGATACTGAAGCTTTCTTT.